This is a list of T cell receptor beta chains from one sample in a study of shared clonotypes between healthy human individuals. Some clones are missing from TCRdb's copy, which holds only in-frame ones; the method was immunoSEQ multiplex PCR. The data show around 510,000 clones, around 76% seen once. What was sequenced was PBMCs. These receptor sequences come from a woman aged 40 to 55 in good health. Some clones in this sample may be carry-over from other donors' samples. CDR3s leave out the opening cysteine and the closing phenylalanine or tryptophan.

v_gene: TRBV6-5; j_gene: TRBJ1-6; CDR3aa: ASSYSQDRGYSPLH
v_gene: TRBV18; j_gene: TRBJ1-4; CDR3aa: ASSPLGDINEKLF
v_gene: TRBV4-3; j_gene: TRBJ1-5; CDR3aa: ASSQEVRGQPQH
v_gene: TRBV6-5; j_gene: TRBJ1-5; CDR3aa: ASSYREGQPQH
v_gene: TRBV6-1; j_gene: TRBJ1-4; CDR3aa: ASRYQSGEKLF
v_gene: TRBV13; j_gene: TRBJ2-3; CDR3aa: ASSLGANVDTQY
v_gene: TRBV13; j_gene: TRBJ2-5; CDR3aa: ASSSTSGRAEETQY
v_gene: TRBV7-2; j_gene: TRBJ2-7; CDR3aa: ASSLVSGRYEQY
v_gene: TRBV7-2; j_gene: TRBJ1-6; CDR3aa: ASSDRTGGVSPLH
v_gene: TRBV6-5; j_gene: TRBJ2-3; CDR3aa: ASTMGAGSPDTQY
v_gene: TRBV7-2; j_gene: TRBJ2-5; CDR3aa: ASSPGLAGFPGEETQY
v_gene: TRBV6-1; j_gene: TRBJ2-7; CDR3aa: ASSAQRYEQY
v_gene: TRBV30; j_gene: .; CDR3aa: AWRRIEGSYEQY
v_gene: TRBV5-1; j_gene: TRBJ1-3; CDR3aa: ASSLVSMISGNTIY
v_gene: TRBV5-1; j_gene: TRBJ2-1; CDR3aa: ASRDDIFDEQF
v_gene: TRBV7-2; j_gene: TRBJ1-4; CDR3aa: ASSPDEKLF
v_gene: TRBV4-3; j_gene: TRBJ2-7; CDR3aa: ASSQVRSLYEQY
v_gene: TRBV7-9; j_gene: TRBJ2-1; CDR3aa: ASRAGGPYNEQF
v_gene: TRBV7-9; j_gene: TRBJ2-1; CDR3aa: ASSLAGVANEQF
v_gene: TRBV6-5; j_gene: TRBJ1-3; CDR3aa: ASSSPHQFDTIY
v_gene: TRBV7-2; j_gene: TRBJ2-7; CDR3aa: ASSAGPPNEQY
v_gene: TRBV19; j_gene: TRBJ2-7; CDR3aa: ASSQQPRDGEQY
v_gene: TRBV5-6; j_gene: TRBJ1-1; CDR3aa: ASSLGTGYGDTEAF
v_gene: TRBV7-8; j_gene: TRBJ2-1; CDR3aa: ASSLEPGGVMSEQF
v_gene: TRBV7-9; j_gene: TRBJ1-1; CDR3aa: ASSPQGQNTEAF
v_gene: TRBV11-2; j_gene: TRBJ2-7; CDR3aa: ASSLGTSAYEQY
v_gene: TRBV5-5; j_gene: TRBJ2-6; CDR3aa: ASSVDPSGANVLT
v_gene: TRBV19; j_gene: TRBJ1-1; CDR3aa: ASSIREVNTEAF
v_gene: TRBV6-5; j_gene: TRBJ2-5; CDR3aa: ASGRAGNQETQY
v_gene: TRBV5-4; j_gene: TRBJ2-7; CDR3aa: ASSWGQTYEQY
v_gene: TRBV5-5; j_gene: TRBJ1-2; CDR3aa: ASSPRAGVNYGYT
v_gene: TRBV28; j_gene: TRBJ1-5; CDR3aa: ASSLLLALPEPRSNQPQH
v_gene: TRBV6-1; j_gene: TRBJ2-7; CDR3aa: ASSPRRGASYEQY
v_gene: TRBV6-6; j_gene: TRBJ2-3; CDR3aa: ASSYPGGTDTQY
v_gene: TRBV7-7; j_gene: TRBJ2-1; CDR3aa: ASSSGSGAGDEQF
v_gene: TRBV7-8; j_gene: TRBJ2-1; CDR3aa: ASSYARVPNNEQF
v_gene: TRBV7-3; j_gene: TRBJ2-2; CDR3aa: ASGNTGELF
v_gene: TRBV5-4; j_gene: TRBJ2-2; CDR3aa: ASSLVAGLSRTGELF
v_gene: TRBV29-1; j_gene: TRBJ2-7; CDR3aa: SVELAYEQY
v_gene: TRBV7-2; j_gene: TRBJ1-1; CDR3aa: ASSLGPLVSVTEAF
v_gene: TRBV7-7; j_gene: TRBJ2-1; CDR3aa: ASSLAGERSEQF
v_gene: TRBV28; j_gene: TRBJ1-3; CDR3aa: AITGRSSGNTIY
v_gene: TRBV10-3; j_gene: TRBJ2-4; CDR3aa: AISESSSGRGKNIQY
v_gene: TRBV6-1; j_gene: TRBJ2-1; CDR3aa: ASRGRLANNEQF
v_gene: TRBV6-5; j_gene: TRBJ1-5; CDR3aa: ASSSRQTNQPQH
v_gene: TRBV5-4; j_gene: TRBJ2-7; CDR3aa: ASSLQDRGAYEQY
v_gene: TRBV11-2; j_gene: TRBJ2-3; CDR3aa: ASSSYLAGTDTQY
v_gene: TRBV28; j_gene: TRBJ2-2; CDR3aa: ASSAGTSDTGELF
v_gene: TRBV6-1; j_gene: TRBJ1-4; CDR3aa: ASSDGGANEKLF
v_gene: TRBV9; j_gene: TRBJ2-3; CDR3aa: ASSVEGGSRLDTQY
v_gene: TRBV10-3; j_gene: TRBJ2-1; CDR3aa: AISERTSGMYNEQF
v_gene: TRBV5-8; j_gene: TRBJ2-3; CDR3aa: ASSLDRLESTDTQY
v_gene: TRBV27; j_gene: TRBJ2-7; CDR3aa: ASSFDRGPSYEQY
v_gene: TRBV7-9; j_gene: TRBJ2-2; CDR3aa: ASRANTGELF
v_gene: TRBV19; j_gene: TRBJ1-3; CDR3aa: ASSIPPVQRISGNTIY
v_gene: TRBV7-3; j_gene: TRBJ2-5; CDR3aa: ASSLRMGPGETQY
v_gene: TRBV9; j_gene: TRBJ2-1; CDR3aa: ASRSSGPFNEQF